The present T cell receptor (beta chain) was sequenced within a study of cytotoxic CD8 clonotypes in ibrutinib-treated CLL. Study background: Results showed some 25 partial and 2 complete responses; following median about 68 months, roughly 15 remained remitted, about 12 advanced. Median treatment time before response sampling was over ten months, range 6 to 36.

Sequenced by immunoSEQ multiplex PCR; TCRdb stores in-frame clones only, minus some. The data show some 98,000 clones, about 78% seen once. Cryopreserved PBMCs were the source of roughly 2 micrograms of genomic DNA, which went to TCR beta libraries. From germline, CDR1 is MNHEY and CDR2 SVGAGI. The CDR3 runs 13 residues. Trimming left V 6 bases short and J 2 bases short, with 8 bases between. Specimen: PBMCs, collected after 12 months of ibrutinib treatment. The gene calls are TRBV6-5 and TRBJ1-3; D is unclear. The receptor's source is a human donor with chronic lymphocytic leukemia. This CDR3 reads CASRPGTGNTIYF. The CDR3 bases are TGTGCCAGCAGGCCAGGTACTGGAAACACCATATATTTT.